The 20 T cell receptor beta chains below were found in one sample sequenced in a study of blood T cell repertoires in COVID-19 (dated by TCRdb to about 2020). Receptor amplification or capture employed the immunoSEQ multiplex PCR assay. Not all clones reach the TCRdb copy of this immuneACCESS table, which keeps in-frame sequences only. Checked studies attribute under half of the gap to unresolved V genes and leave the rest unexplained. The table for this sample lists about 210,000 clones; about 83% of them were counted only once. The ten largest clones add up to 7.5% to 9% of the sample. What was sequenced was peripheral blood. The receptors come from a woman aged 45-65 years with acute or convalescent COVID-19.

This sequence joins TRBV5-6 and TRBJ2-4; possible D gene TRBD2, 5 bases. The germline V gene encodes CDR1 SGHDT and CDR2 YYEEEE. Trimming took off 2 bases at V and 8 bases at J, with 8 bases between the two ends. This CDR3 has 12 residues. The CDR3 DNA sequence: TGTGCCAGCAGCTTACTGAGGGACATTCAGTACTTC. This sequence encodes CASSLLRDIQYF.

This sequence joins TRBV7-3 and TRBJ2-3, with 7 positions matching TRBD2. From germline, CDR1 is SGHTA and CDR2 FQGTGA. The CDR3 length is 16 residues. The trim removed 2 bases at V and 0 bases at J, leaving 5 bases unmatched. CDR3 residues: CASSLGGSGSTDTQYF. CDR3 nucleotides: TGTGCCAGCAGCTTAGGGGGTAGCGGGAGCACAGATACGCAGTATTTT.

J is TRBJ2-3 and V is TRBV5-5, with 11 bases fitting TRBD1. Trimming at V came to 3 bases and at J to 4 bases, leaving 4 bases not matched to a gene. This CDR3 has 15 residues. Looked up from germline, CDR1 is SGHKS and CDR2 is YYEKEE (reference sequence). The DNA of the CDR3 is TGTGCCAGCAGCTCGGGACAGGGGGGTGCAGATACGCAGTATTTT. Translating it yields CASSSGQGGADTQYF.

The rearrangement links TRBV30 to TRBJ1-4; 8 positions agree with TRBD1. This CDR3 comprises 15 residues. Germline V gene data show CDR1 as GTSNPN and CDR2 as SVGIG (reference sequence). Trimming at V came to 0 bases and at J to 7 bases, leaving 7 bases not matched to a gene. The CDR3 region has the DNA TGTGCCTGGAGTGTACTGAAGGACAGGGCTGAAAAACTGTTTTTT. Translating gives CAWSVLKDRAEKLFF.

The chain joins TRBV25-1 to TRBJ2-3, with 10 bases aligning to TRBD2. The CDR3 extends over 18 amino acids. Germline V gene lookup returns CDR1 MGHDK and CDR2 SYGVNS. Unmatched junction bases numbered 15, after V lost 6 bases and J lost 3 bases. CDR3 sequence: CASSGGTITSGKTDTQYF. CDR3 coding DNA: TGTGCCAGCAGCGGAGGGACAATTACTAGCGGGAAAACAGATACGCAGTATTTT.

The V gene is TRBV2, the J gene TRBJ1-1; D is unresolved. The V and J ends lost 1 base and 0 bases respectively, with 6 bases between them. This CDR3 is built from 14 residues. The germline V gene encodes CDR1 SNHLY and CDR2 FYNNEI. CDR3 amino acids: CASSEGRMNTEAFF. CDR3 DNA: TGTGCCAGCAGTGAAGGCAGGATGAACACTGAAGCTTTCTTT. Complete variable domain (other parts from reference TRBV2 and TRBJ1-1): EPEVTQTPSHQVTQMGQEVILRCVPISNHLYFYWYRQILGQKVEFLVSFYNNEISEKSEIFDDQFSVERPDGSNFTLKIRSTKLEDSAMYFCASSEGRMNTEAFFGQGTRLTVV.

J is TRBJ2-1 and V is TRBV5-1; 10 nucleotides line up with TRBD2. The germline gives CDR1 SGHRS, CDR2 YFSETQ. V shed 7 bases and J 6 bases; nucleotides not matched to a gene: 7. There are 14 residues in the CDR3. The CDR3 nucleotides are TGCGCCAGCGCTGTTACTAGCGGGATCAATGAGCAGTTCTTC. This translates into CASAVTSGINEQFF.

The V and J genes are TRBV10-1 and TRBJ2-2; tentative D call: TRBD1 (6 bases). Between the trimmed V and J ends, which lost 0 bases and 5 bases, there was a span of 10 bases. Looked up from germline, CDR1 is WNHNN and CDR2 is SYGVQD (reference sequence). The CDR3 sequence is 15 residues long. In nucleotides, the CDR3 is TGCGCCAGCAGTGAGTCGGTTGACAGGACCGGGGAGCTGTTTTTT. Translating gives CASSESVDRTGELFF.

Concerning this clone: A read error may produce the germline difference seen at one junction end. This chain uses TRBV5-1 with TRBJ2-3; 8 nucleotides line up with TRBD2. This CDR3 has 18 residues. The germline V gene encodes CDR1 SGHRS and CDR2 YFSETQ. The CDR3 DNA is TGCGCCAGCAGCTTCGGGAGGGTAGCCATTATGAGCATAGATACGCAGTATTTT. It yields the protein CASSFGRVAIMSIDTQYF.

The chain joins TRBV10-3 to TRBJ1-6; TRBD1 might be the D (5 bases). The V end was cut by 3 bases, the J end by 8 bases, with 17 bases between. CDR3 length equals 16 residues. Germline-derived CDR1 and CDR2 are ENHRY and SYGVKD. As DNA, the CDR3 is TGTGCCATCAGTGATCCCCGGGGCGGGACCGATTCACCCCTCCACTTT. Translating gives CAISDPRGGTDSPLHF.

This chain connects TRBV19 to TRBJ2-7; 8 nucleotides line up with TRBD1. CDR3 length: 15 amino acids. V dropped 4 bases and J dropped 5; count of bases not matched to a gene: 10. CDR1 is LNHDA and CDR2 is SQIVND in the germline V gene (reference sequence). CDR3 region: CASSTPPGQGHEQYF. The CDR3 DNA follows: TGTGCCAGTAGTACCCCCCCCGGACAGGGCCACGAGCAGTACTTC.

The rearrangement joins TRBV5-4 to TRBJ2-1; TRBD2 agrees at 11 bases. The CDR3 is 15 amino acids. CDR1 is SGHNT and CDR2 is YYREEE in the germline V gene (reference sequence). The trim removed 4 bases at V and 5 bases at J, leaving 5 bases unmatched. As DNA, the CDR3 is TGTGCCAGCAGCCGAATAGCGGGAGGGAACAATGAGCAGTTCTTC. This encodes CASSRIAGGNNEQFF.

This chain joins TRBV19 and TRBJ2-1; 14 bases are shared with TRBD2. J gave up 7 bases and V 4 bases, and 9 bases lay outside the gene matches. CDR1 is LNHDA and CDR2 is SQIVND in the germline V gene (reference sequence). The length of the CDR3 is 17 residues. In DNA, the CDR3 is TGTGCCAGTAGTAACCGGAGACTAGCGGGAGGGTCGAATGAGCAGTTCTTC. It yields the protein CASSNRRLAGGSNEQFF.

The gene calls are TRBV12-5 and TRBJ2-1; 8 bases map to TRBD2. This CDR3 region has 14 residues. Trimming at V came to 3 bases and at J to 9 bases, leaving 7 bases not matched to a gene. Germline CDR1 is LGHNT and CDR2 is FRNRAP. Written as DNA, the CDR3 is TGTGCTAGTGGTTTAAGCGGGAGTAGTAGTGAGCAGTTCTTC. This gives the protein CASGLSGSSSEQFF.

The V gene is TRBV4-1, the J gene TRBJ2-7, with 12 bases lining up with TRBD2. The length of the CDR3 is 16 residues. V gave up 3 bases and J gave up 7 bases; unmatched junction bases: 10. Germline CDR1 MGHRA, CDR2 YSYEKL. The DNA for the CDR3 is TGCGCCAGCAGCCAGGGGACTAGCGGGCCCTTGAATGAGCAGTACTTC. Translation gives CASSQGTSGPLNEQYF.

The rearrangement uses TRBV27 and TRBJ2-1; the match to TRBD2 covers 9 bases. CDR3 length: 15 amino acids. Trimming removed 5 bases from V and 0 bases from J; junction bases left unmatched: 2. From germline, CDR1 is MNHEY and CDR2 SMNVEV (reference sequence). The DNA of the CDR3 is TGTGCCAGCAGTATTAGCGGGAGCTCCTACAATGAGCAGTTCTTC. Translating it yields CASSISGSSYNEQFF.

The chain carries TRBV24-1 and TRBJ2-1, with 16 nucleotides matching TRBD2. This CDR3 is 19 amino acids long. Per germline, CDR1 KGHDR and CDR2 SFDVKD. The trim removed 3 bases at V and 6 bases at J, leaving 10 bases unmatched. CDR3 sequence: CATSDPGTSGRGGINEQFF. The CDR3, as DNA: TGTGCCACCAGTGATCCCGGGACTAGCGGGAGGGGGGGAATCAATGAGCAGTTCTTC.

This clone was counted once. This rearrangement joins TRBV19 to TRBJ2-3; the match to TRBD2 covers 9 bases. V shed 1 base, J shed 1 base, and the junction held 0 bases outside the gene matches. The CDR3 length is 15 residues. Germline CDR1 and CDR2: LNHDA and SQIVND (reference sequence). The CDR3 region has the DNA TGTGCCAGTAGTATAGGGACTAGCGGCACAGATACGCAGTATTTT. It specifies CASSIGTSGTDTQYF.

The CDR3, as DNA: TGTGCCAGTAGTATGAGACTACCCGGGACAGGGGAAGCCTACGAGCAGTACTTC. It encodes CASSMRLPGTGEAYEQYF. The chain uses TRBV19 and TRBJ2-7; 10 bases agree with TRBD1. The trim removed 3 bases at V and 2 bases at J, leaving 13 bases unmatched. This CDR3 is 18 amino acids long. The germline V gene has CDR1 LNHDA and CDR2 SQIVND (reference sequence).

This clone has just a few counts. At one of its ends the junction is not consistent with the germline gene, which may arise from a read error. The chain has TRBV5-6 and TRBJ2-7; 10 bases fit TRBD1. The CDR3 sequence is 16 residues long. Germline V gene data show CDR1 as SGHDT and CDR2 as YYEEEE. This CDR3 reads CASSRGEMTGGAKSNF. Written as DNA, the CDR3 is TGTGCCAGCAGCCGCGGTGAGATGACAGGGGGCGCTAAAAGTAACTTC.